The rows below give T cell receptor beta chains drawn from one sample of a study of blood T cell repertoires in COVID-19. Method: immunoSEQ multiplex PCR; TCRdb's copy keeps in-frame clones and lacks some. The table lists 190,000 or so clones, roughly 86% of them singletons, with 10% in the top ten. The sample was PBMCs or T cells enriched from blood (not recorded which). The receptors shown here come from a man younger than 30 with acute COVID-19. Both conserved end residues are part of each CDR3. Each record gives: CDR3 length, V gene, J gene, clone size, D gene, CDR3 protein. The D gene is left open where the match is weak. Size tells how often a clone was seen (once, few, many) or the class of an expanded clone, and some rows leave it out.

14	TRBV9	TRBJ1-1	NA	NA	CASSVDGFGAEAFF
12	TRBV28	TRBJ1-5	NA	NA	CATGESNQPQHF
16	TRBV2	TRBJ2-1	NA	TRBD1	CASSQQGGRRYNEQFF
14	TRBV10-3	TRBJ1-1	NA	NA	CAISESEYSTEAFF
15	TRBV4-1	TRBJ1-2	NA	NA	CASSQEFTGNYGYTF
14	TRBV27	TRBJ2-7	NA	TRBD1	CASSSTGQGYEQYF
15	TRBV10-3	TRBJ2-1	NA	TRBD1	CAISRPGQGINEQFF
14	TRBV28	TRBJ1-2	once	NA	CASIAGGTNYGYTF
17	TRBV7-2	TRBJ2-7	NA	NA	CASSLAPRGGDQPEQYF
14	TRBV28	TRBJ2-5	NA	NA	CASSLPGDGETQYF
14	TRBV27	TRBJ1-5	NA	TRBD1	CASGRTGVAQPQHF
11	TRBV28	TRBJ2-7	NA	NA	CASSLQYEQYF
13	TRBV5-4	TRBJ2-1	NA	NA	CASSLGQYNEQFF
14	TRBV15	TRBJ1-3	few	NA	CATSRGLGGNTIYF
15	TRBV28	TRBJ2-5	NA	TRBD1	CASRVTGTGGQTQYF
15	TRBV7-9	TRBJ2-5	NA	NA	CASSLVGGNWETQYF
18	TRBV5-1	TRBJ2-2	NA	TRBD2	CASSSEGVAGSNTGELFF
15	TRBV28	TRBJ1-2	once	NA	CASSSPRVAFYGYTF
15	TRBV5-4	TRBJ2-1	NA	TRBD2	CASSQGTSGRNEQFF
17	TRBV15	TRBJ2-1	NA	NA	CATSRVTLASSYNEQFF
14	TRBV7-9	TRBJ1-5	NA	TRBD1	CASSLKGASQPQHF
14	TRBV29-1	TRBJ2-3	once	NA	CSVEPGATTDTQYF
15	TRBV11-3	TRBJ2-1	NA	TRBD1	CASSPRTGAYNEQFF
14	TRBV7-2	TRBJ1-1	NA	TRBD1	CASSLGTANTEAFF
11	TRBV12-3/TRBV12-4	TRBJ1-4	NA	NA	CASSFSGPRAF
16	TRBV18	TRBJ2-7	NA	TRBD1	CASSLLQGAYSYEQYF
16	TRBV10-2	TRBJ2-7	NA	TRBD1	CASSEAPGQLSYEQYF
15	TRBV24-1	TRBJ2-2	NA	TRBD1	CATSRDRGNTGELFF
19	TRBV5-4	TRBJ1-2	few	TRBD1	CASSPPPDRVSTTNYGYTF
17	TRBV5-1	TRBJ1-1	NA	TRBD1	CASSFSGTGFGNTEAFF
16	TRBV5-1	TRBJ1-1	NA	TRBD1	CASSPTTGSMNTEAFF
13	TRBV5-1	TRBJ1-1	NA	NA	CASSLGSDTEAFF
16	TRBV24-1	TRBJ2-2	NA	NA	CATSEAGTLFSGELFF
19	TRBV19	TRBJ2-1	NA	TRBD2	CASSRIPGLAGGTYNEQFF
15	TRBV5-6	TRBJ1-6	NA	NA	CASSLDRAGESPLHF
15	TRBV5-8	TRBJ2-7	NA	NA	CASSLEGGVDGEQYF
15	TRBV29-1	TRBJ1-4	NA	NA	CSPLETGITNEKLFF
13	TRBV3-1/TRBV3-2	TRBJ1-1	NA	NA	CASSHRGNTEAFF
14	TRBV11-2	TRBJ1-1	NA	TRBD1	CASSSGQGWTEAFF
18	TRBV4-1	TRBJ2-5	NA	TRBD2	CASSQTLAGGLSQETQYF
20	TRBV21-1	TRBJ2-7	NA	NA	CASSKDIAGGPGLTSYEQYF
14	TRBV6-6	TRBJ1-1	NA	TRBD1	CASSYQGVNTEAFF
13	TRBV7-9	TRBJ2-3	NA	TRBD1	CASSTDRGGTQYF
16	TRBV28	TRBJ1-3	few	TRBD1	CASRKRTGFVGNTIYF
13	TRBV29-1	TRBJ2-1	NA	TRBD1	CSTDRGRVDEQFF
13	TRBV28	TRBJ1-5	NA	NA	CASSTTGFQPQHF
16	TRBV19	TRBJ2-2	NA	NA	CASNWAGRGPYGELFF
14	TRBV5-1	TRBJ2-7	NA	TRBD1	CASSYEDRGREQYF
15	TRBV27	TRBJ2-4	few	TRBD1	CASSTLRGTGDIQYF